One and the same sample provided the 3 T cell receptor beta chains below, sequenced in a study of lymphopenia after photon versus proton radiotherapy. TCRdb's table, derived via immunoSEQ multiplex PCR, lists solely in-frame clones and lacks some. The sample includes more than 20,000 clones, around 83% seen only once; the top ten take 5% to 5.5%. This specimen consisted of peripheral blood, obtained from a patient treated with photon-based radiotherapy. The receptor source for this set is a young man with gastric cancer.

This chain joins TRBV6-1 and TRBJ2-5, with 8 bases identical to TRBD1. The ends lost 6 bases at V and 5 bases at J; junction bases unmatched: 8. CDR3 length: 14 residues. Germline assignment: CDR1 MNHNS and CDR2 SASEGT. CDR3 region: CASRRTGQRETQYF. In nucleotides, the CDR3 is TGTGCCAGCAGGCGGACAGGGCAGCGTGAGACCCAGTACTTC.

This chain uses TRBV7-8 with TRBJ1-5; D may be TRBD1 (6 bases). The CDR3 contains 15 residues. Trimming cost V 5 bases and J 0 bases, with 11 bases left between them. The V gene's germline CDR1 is SGHVS and CDR2 FQNEAQ. The CDR3 region has the DNA TGTGCCAGCAGCAAAACAGGGAATAGCAATCAGCCCCAGCATTTT. This gives the protein CASSKTGNSNQPQHF.

The table lists this clone with a count of one. V usage is TRBV7-8 and J usage is TRBJ2-7; 9 nucleotides match TRBD2. The CDR3 contains 14 residues. CDR1 is SGHVS, CDR2 FQNEAQ, per germline. The trim removed 3 bases at V and 6 bases at J, leaving 6 bases unmatched. Written as DNA, the CDR3 is TGTGCCAGCAGCTTTTTTGCGGGAGGGCTCGAGCAGTACTTC. This gives the protein CASSFFAGGLEQYF.